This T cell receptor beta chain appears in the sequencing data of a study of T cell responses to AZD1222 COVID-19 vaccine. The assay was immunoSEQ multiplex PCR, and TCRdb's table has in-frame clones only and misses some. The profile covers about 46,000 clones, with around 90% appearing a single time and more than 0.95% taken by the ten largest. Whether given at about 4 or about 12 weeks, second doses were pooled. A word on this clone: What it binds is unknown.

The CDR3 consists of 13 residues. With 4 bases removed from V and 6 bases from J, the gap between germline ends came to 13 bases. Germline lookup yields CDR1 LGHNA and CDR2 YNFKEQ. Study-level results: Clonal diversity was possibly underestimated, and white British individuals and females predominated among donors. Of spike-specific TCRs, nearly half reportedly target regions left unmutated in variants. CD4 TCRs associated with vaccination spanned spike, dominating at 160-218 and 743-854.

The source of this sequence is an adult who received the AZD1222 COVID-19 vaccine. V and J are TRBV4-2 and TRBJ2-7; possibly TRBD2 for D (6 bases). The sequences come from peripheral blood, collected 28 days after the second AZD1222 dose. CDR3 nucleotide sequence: TGTGCCAGCAGCCCGCGGGAAGGTAGCGAGCAGTACTTC. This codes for CASSPREGSEQYF.